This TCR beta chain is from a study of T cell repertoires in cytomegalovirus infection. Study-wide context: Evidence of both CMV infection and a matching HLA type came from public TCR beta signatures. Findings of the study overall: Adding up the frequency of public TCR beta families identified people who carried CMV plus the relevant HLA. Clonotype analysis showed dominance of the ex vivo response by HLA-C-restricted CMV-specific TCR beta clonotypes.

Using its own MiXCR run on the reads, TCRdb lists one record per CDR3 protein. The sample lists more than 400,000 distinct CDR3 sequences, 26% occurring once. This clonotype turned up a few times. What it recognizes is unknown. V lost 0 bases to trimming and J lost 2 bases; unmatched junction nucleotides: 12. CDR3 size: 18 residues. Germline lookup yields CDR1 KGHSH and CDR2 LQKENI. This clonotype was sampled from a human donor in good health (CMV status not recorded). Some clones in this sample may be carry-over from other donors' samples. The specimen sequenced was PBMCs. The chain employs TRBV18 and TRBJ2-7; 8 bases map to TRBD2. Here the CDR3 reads CASSPPWGERETPYEQYF. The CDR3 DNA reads TGTGCCAGCTCACCACCTTGGGGGGAGCGGGAGACTCCCTACGAGCAGTACTTC.